What follows are 29 T cell receptor beta chains derived from one specimen sequenced in a study of graft-versus-host responses after intestinal transplantation. Libraries were prepared by immunoSEQ multiplex PCR; TCRdb keeps only in-frame clonotypes and omits some of them. This table holds more than 65,000 clones, about 87% found once. Their recognized antigens are unknown. The input for sequencing was unstimulated CD4+ T cells sorted from spleen or lymph node cells, taken before transplant. Source of these receptors: a human donor who was the organ donor for an intestinal transplant.

J is TRBJ2-1 and V is TRBV15, with D possibly matching TRBD2 (5 bases). V was cut by 0 bases and J by 3 bases, with 12 bases left in between. CDR3 size: 16 residues. CDR1 LNHNV and CDR2 YYDKDF come from the germline V gene (reference sequence). The CDR3: CATSRDGQTNYNEQFF. CDR3 in DNA: TGTGCCACCAGCAGAGATGGTCAGACTAACTACAATGAGCAGTTCTTC.

The rearrangement uses TRBV28 and TRBJ1-2, with D tentatively TRBD1 (5 bases). This CDR3 spans 18 amino acids. The germline V and J ends were trimmed by 7 bases and 3 bases, with 27 bases remaining between them. Germline values: CDR1 MDHEN, CDR2 SYDVKM. This chain's CDR3 is CASIGRTPGPSSYYGYTF. The CDR3, as DNA: TGTGCCAGCATAGGGAGGACCCCAGGGCCAAGCAGTTACTATGGCTACACCTTC.

This clone occurred once. This chain joins TRBV4-3 and TRBJ2-3, with 9 bases that match TRBD2. The trim removed 4 bases at V and 1 base at J, leaving 9 bases unmatched. Per the germline V gene, CDR1 is LGHNA and CDR2 is YSLEER. This CDR3 contains 17 residues. CDR3 coding DNA: TGCGCCAGCAGCCCCCAGAGGGAGCGGGGGGGCACAGATACGCAGTATTTT. This translates into CASSPQRERGGTDTQYF.

J is TRBJ2-1 and V is TRBV5-4, with 9 nucleotides matching TRBD2. Germline lookup yields CDR1 SGHNT and CDR2 YYREEE (reference sequence). V shed 4 bases and J 4 bases; nucleotides not matched to a gene: 9. The CDR3 spans 16 residues. DNA for the CDR3: TGTGCCAGCAGCAGCCCCACTAGCGGGTCGTACAATGAGCAGTTCTTC. Amino acids: CASSSPTSGSYNEQFF.

V and J are TRBV2 and TRBJ2-1; 8 nucleotides agree with TRBD2. V trimming: 8 bases; J trimming: 0 bases; junction bases outside the gene matches: 12. From germline, CDR1 is SNHLY and CDR2 FYNNEI. This CDR3 is 17 amino acids long. The CDR3 protein is CASVPPRGGSSYNEQFF. CDR3 nucleotide sequence: TGTGCCAGCGTCCCTCCCCGGGGGGGTTCCTCCTACAATGAGCAGTTCTTC.

V usage is TRBV5-4 and J usage is TRBJ2-6; D unclear. This CDR3 spans 15 amino acids. Trimming cost V 6 bases and J 1 base, with 11 bases left between them. Germline values: CDR1 SGHNT, CDR2 YYREEE (reference sequence). CDR3 bases: TGTGCCAGCACCCTCCCCCAGTCTGGGGCCAACGTCCTGACTTTC. Amino acids: CASTLPQSGANVLTF.

The chain links TRBV27 to TRBJ2-5; 14 nucleotides match TRBD2. The CDR3 length is 19 residues. The germline V gene encodes CDR1 MNHEY and CDR2 SMNVEV (reference sequence). V dropped 3 bases and J dropped 1; count of bases not matched to a gene: 10. CDR3 DNA sequence: TGTGCCAGCAGTTTCGGGACTAGCGGGAGAAGAATCACCCAAGAGACCCAGTACTTC. Translated: CASSFGTSGRRITQETQYF.

The rearrangement uses TRBV7-6 and TRBJ2-3; 9 bases align to TRBD2. V shed 1 base and J 4 bases; nucleotides not matched to a gene: 3. Germline assignment: CDR1 SGHVS and CDR2 FNYEAQ. The CDR3 loop spans 15 amino acids. CDR3 in amino acids: CASSLVAGGPDTQYF. The CDR3 coding sequence is TGTGCCAGCAGCTTAGTTGCGGGGGGGCCAGATACGCAGTATTTT.

This sequence joins TRBV27 and TRBJ1-2; 9 nucleotides line up with TRBD1. J lost 7 bases, V lost 5 bases, and 8 bases had no gene match. Germline lookup yields CDR1 MNHEY and CDR2 SMNVEV (reference sequence). The CDR3 is made up of 14 amino acids. CDR3 sequence (DNA): TGTGCCAGCAGTCCACACAGGGACAGGGCTGGCTACACCTTC. Its protein is CASSPHRDRAGYTF.

The gene calls are TRBV6-1 and TRBJ1-6; D is possibly TRBD1 (5 bases). This CDR3 has 14 amino acids. Germline lookup yields CDR1 MNHNS and CDR2 SASEGT. Trimming removed 6 bases from V and 8 bases from J, with 14 bases in between. The CDR3 DNA reads TGTGCCAGCAGCATGTTGCAGGGTGATTCACCCCTCCACTTT. Amino acids: CASSMLQGDSPLHF.

The chain has TRBV5-4 and TRBJ1-1; no firm D call. CDR3 length: 15 amino acids. Trimming took 1 base from V and 0 from J, leaving 10 bases between them. Germline CDR1 SGHNT, CDR2 YYREEE (reference sequence). The CDR3 sequence is CASSLTASMNTEAFF. In DNA form, the CDR3 reads TGTGCCAGCAGCTTGACAGCCAGCATGAACACTGAAGCTTTCTTT.

The chain couples TRBV2 to TRBJ1-1; D is ambiguous. Deletions cut 8 bases from V and 1 base from J, with 14 bases between. CDR1 SNHLY and CDR2 FYNNEI come from the germline V gene. The CDR3 sequence is 14 residues long. CDR3 bases: TGTGCCAGCGCGGCGGCTGGCGGGAACACTGAAGCTTTCTTT. This encodes CASAAAGGNTEAFF.

This chain uses TRBV10-3 with TRBJ1-5, with D possibly matching TRBD1 (5 bases). The CDR3 extends over 15 amino acids. Germline values: CDR1 ENHRY, CDR2 SYGVKD. Trimming shortened V by 2 bases and J by 0 bases, and 8 bases separated the two germline ends. The CDR3 DNA reads as TGTGCCATCAGTGAGGGAGACAGTAGCAATCAGCCCCAGCATTTT. Amino acids: CAISEGDSSNQPQHF.

CDR3 DNA sequence: TGCGCCAGCAGCCAAACAAAGCGGGGGTTGGTAGATACGCAGTATTTT. This sequence encodes CASSQTKRGLVDTQYF. The chain has TRBV4-3 and TRBJ2-3; 8 bases fit TRBD2. The ends lost 2 bases at V and 5 bases at J; junction bases unmatched: 9. The CDR3 totals 16 residues. Per the germline V gene, CDR1 is LGHNA and CDR2 is YSLEER.

The chain couples TRBV28 to TRBJ2-1, with D unresolved. The germline V and J ends were trimmed by 6 bases and 4 bases, with 10 bases remaining between them. CDR1 MDHEN and CDR2 SYDVKM come from the germline V gene. The CDR3 has 13 amino acids. The CDR3 loop is CASRAAPYNEQFF. The CDR3 nucleotides read TGTGCCAGCAGGGCGGCACCGTACAATGAGCAGTTCTTC.

The chain has TRBV5-4 and TRBJ1-2; D is possibly TRBD1 (6 bases). Trimming removed 0 bases from V and 8 bases from J, with 20 bases in between. Germline CDR1 reads SGHNT; CDR2 reads YYREEE (reference sequence). This CDR3 region has 16 residues. The CDR3 bases are TGTGCCAGCAGCTTGGACCCGGGGACATCGCGGCGAGGCTACACCTTC. Its translation is CASSLDPGTSRRGYTF.

In its sample, this clone was seen a few times. The chain couples TRBV6-5 to TRBJ2-5; 12 bases line up with TRBD2. This CDR3 region has 15 residues. CDR1 is MNHEY and CDR2 is SVGAGI in the germline V gene. The V segment lost 6 bases and the J segment 5 bases; nucleotides outside the gene matches: 7. CDR3 amino acids: CASRSGLAGSETQYF. In DNA, the CDR3 is TGTGCCAGCAGATCGGGACTAGCGGGCTCGGAGACCCAGTACTTC.

The V gene is TRBV9, the J gene TRBJ1-1, with 7 bases that match TRBD1. This CDR3 region has 13 residues. Unmatched junction bases numbered 6, after V lost 2 bases and J lost 8 bases. CDR1 is SGDLS, CDR2 YYNGEE, per germline. The CDR3 sequence: CASSVRTGGEAFF. In nucleotides, the CDR3 is TGTGCCAGCAGCGTTAGGACAGGCGGCGAAGCTTTCTTT.

The CDR3 region is CASSLAGTLNEKLFF. DNA for the CDR3: TGTGCCAGCAGCTTAGCGGGGACACTTAATGAAAAACTGTTTTTT. The chain combines TRBV7-8 with TRBJ1-4; TRBD1 might be the D (6 bases). Trimming removed 0 bases at V and 4 bases at J, with 9 bases between. The CDR3 is made up of 15 amino acids. The V gene's germline CDR1 is SGHVS and CDR2 FQNEAQ.

The chain recombines TRBV7-9 with TRBJ2-3; D gene ambiguous. Germline V gene data show CDR1 as SEHNR and CDR2 as FQNEAQ (reference sequence). The V end lost 5 bases, the J end lost 1 base, and 10 bases lay between the germline ends. CDR3 length equals 14 residues. Here the CDR3 reads CASSLGVGTDTQYF. Written as DNA, the CDR3 is TGTGCCAGCAGCCTAGGAGTAGGCACAGATACGCAGTATTTT. Drawing the rest from reference TRBV7-9 and TRBJ2-3, the complete variable domain is DTGVSQNPRHKITKRGQNVTFRCDPISEHNRLYWYRQTLGQGPEFLTYFQNEAQLEKSRLLSDRFSAERPKGSFSTLEIQRTEQGDSAMYLCASSLGVGTDTQYFGPGTRLTVL.

The chain couples TRBV4-2 to TRBJ2-1; D is ambiguous. Germline CDR1 LGHNA, CDR2 YNFKEQ. The CDR3 has 16 amino acids. Trimming took off 1 base at V and 0 bases at J, with 10 bases between the two ends. CDR3: CASSQGARSSYNEQFF. Here the CDR3 DNA reads TGTGCCAGCAGCCAAGGTGCCAGAAGCTCCTACAATGAGCAGTTCTTC.

V is TRBV6-5 and J is TRBJ2-5, with D perhaps matching TRBD1 (6 bases). The germline CDR1 and CDR2 sequences are MNHEY and SVGAGI. Trimming took off 2 bases at V and 5 bases at J, with 12 bases between the two ends. CDR3 length: 14 residues. The CDR3 nucleotides read TGTGCCAGCAGTTACGGACAGAGCTACGAGACCCAGTACTTC. Protein sequence: CASSYGQSYETQYF.

This chain links TRBV6-1 with TRBJ1-1, with D perhaps matching TRBD1 (5 bases). Germline CDR1 and CDR2: MNHNS and SASEGT. Trimming shortened V by 8 bases and J by 0 bases, and 13 bases separated the two germline ends. CDR3 length: 14 residues. In DNA form, the CDR3 reads TGTGCCAGCGGGGGGGGAAACATGAACACTGAAGCTTTCTTT. Encoded protein: CASGGGNMNTEAFF.

V is TRBV5-1 and J is TRBJ2-7; TRBD2 might be the D (5 bases). This CDR3 contains 14 residues. The V and J ends lost 4 bases and 2 bases respectively, with 13 bases between them. Per the germline V gene, CDR1 is SGHRS and CDR2 is YFSETQ. CDR3 loop: CASSPLGNTYEQYV. In DNA form, the CDR3 reads TGCGCCAGCAGCCCGCTCGGGAACACCTACGAGCAGTACGTC.

The chain combines TRBV2 with TRBJ1-5, with TRBD1 matching over 8 bases. V trimming: 5 bases; J trimming: 1 base; junction bases outside the gene matches: 10. Germline CDR1 reads SNHLY; CDR2 reads FYNNEI. This CDR3 comprises 17 residues. The CDR3 spells CASSFYGQGGSNQPQHF. CDR3 bases: TGTGCCAGCAGTTTCTATGGACAGGGAGGAAGCAATCAGCCCCAGCATTTT.

V and J are TRBV29-1 and TRBJ2-4; D is ambiguous. Germline V gene sequence: CDR1 SQVTM, CDR2 ANQGSEA. V was clipped by 0 bases and J by 0 bases, with 6 bases between them. There are 14 residues in the CDR3. CDR3 nucleotides: TGCAGCGTTGAAGATTGGCAAGCCAAAAACATTCAGTACTTC. Its protein product is CSVEDWQAKNIQYF.

This rearrangement joins TRBV5-6 to TRBJ1-2, with D tentatively TRBD1 (6 bases). This CDR3 spans 17 amino acids. The ends were cut back, 1 base at V and 8 bases at J, with 24 bases in the middle. CDR1 and CDR2 from the germline V gene are SGHDT and YYEEEE. The DNA for the CDR3 is TGTGCCAGCAGCTTGTCGATACAGGGAACCACATATAAGGGCTACACCTTC. Translated, it gives CASSLSIQGTTYKGYTF. Variable domain in full (rest from reference TRBV5-6 and TRBJ1-2): DAGVTQSPTHLIKTRGQQVTLRCSPKSGHDTVSWYQQALGQGPQFIFQYYEEEERQRGNFPDRFSGHQFPNYSSELNVNALLLGDSALYLCASSLSIQGTTYKGYTFGSGTRLTVV.

This clone was counted only a few times. The J gene is TRBJ2-1, the V gene TRBV6-6; 11 positions agree with TRBD1. V trimming: 11 bases; J trimming: 5 bases; junction bases outside the gene matches: 8. Per the germline V gene, CDR1 is MNHNY and CDR2 is SVGAGI (reference sequence). This CDR3 spans 14 amino acids. For the CDR3, the DNA is TGTGCCTTAAGACAGGGACAGGGGGACAATGAGCAGTTCTTC. Residues: CALRQGQGDNEQFF.

The CDR3 DNA reads as TGTGCCAGCAGCCGCGCGACAGGGGAGAACACTGAAGCTTTCTTT. It is translated as CASSRATGENTEAFF. The V gene is TRBV7-9, the J gene TRBJ1-1, with 8 nucleotides matching TRBD1. This CDR3 comprises 15 residues. Germline trimming cut 5 bases from V and 1 base from J; bases unmatched to any gene: 6. The germline CDR1 and CDR2 sequences are SEHNR and FQNEAQ (reference sequence). Complete variable domain (other parts from reference TRBV7-9 and TRBJ1-1): DTGVSQNPRHKITKRGQNVTFRCDPISEHNRLYWYRQTLGQGPEFLTYFQNEAQLEKSRLLSDRFSAERPKGSFSTLEIQRTEQGDSAMYLCASSRATGENTEAFFGQGTRLTVV.